Shown below are 24 T cell receptor beta chains from a single sample sequenced in a study of T cell changes during pregnancy in multiple sclerosis. Sequenced by immunoSEQ multiplex PCR; TCRdb stores in-frame clones only, minus some. This sample has around 69,000 clones, with around 92% found just once. The specimen comprised peripheral blood, sampled in the first trimester of pregnancy. The receptor set was obtained from a female donor with multiple sclerosis, enrolled in a pregnancy study.

The chain has TRBV2 and TRBJ2-7, with D tentatively TRBD2 (6 bases). The V end lost 3 bases, the J end lost 4 bases, and 7 bases lay between the germline ends. The CDR3 loop spans 12 amino acids. Germline lookup yields CDR1 SNHLY and CDR2 FYNNEI. CDR3 in amino acids: CASSEEGYEQYF. The CDR3, as DNA: TGTGCCAGCAGTGAGGAGGGATACGAGCAGTACTTC.

The CDR3 loop reads CASSPLRAGYGYTF. As DNA, the CDR3 is TGTGCCAGCAGCCCCCTCCGTGCGGGATATGGCTACACCTTC. The chain is built from TRBV7-2 and TRBJ1-2; D uncertain. This CDR3 comprises 14 residues. From germline, CDR1 is SGHTA and CDR2 FQGNSA. Trimming removed 5 bases from V and 5 bases from J, with 15 bases in between. Based on the CDR3 plus reference TRBV7-2 and TRBJ1-2, the full variable domain is GAGVSQSPSNKVTEKGKDVELRCDPISGHTALYWYRQSLGQGLEFLIYFQGNSAPDKSGLPSDRFSAERTGGSVSTLTIQRTQQEDSAVYLCASSPLRAGYGYTFGSGTRLTVV.

This clone was seen a single time. The chain links TRBV10-2 to TRBJ2-1, with a possible D match to TRBD1 (6 bases). V was pared by 3 bases and J by 3 bases, with 15 bases between. CDR1 and CDR2 (germline): WSHSY, SAAADI. CDR3 length: 16 amino acids. The CDR3 here is CASSEGGVGVYNEQFF. DNA for the CDR3: TGCGCCAGCAGTGAAGGGGGTGTGGGAGTCTACAATGAGCAGTTCTTC.

The V call is TRBV9, the J call TRBJ1-2; 10 bases align to TRBD1. The CDR3 totals 20 residues. The trim removed 4 bases at V and 4 bases at J, leaving 22 bases unmatched. Germline V gene data show CDR1 as SGDLS and CDR2 as YYNGEE. CDR3 DNA sequence: TGTGCCAGCAGCAAGGGGACCGGGACAGGGGTTGATCGGGGTGGCTATGGCTACACCTTC. Translation gives CASSKGTGTGVDRGGYGYTF.

The sample holds one count of this clone. The chain joins TRBV5-4 to TRBJ2-7; the match to TRBD1 covers 7 bases. The ends lost 4 bases at V and 3 bases at J; junction bases unmatched: 4. CDR3 length: 13 residues. CDR1 SGHNT and CDR2 YYREEE come from the germline V gene (reference sequence). CDR3 in amino acids: CASSQQGSYEQYF. The CDR3 DNA reads TGTGCCAGCAGCCAACAGGGGAGCTACGAGCAGTACTTC.

V gene TRBV7-2 combines with J gene TRBJ1-3; D may be TRBD1 (5 bases). The CDR3 runs to 14 residues. Trimming shortened V by 5 bases and J by 4 bases, and 12 bases separated the two germline ends. Germline V CDR1 and CDR2: SGHTA, FQGNSA. The CDR3 bases are TGTGCCAGCAGCCGGGGGGGGTCCGGAAACACCATATATTTT. Protein product: CASSRGGSGNTIYF.

This clone has at least ten counts. This sample also contains other DNA sequences that code for the same CDR3. The gene calls are TRBV6-1 and TRBJ2-5; D not certain. Looked up from germline, CDR1 is MNHNS and CDR2 is SASEGT. Trimming cost V 4 bases and J 2 bases, with 8 bases left between them. The CDR3 loop spans 13 amino acids. The CDR3 sequence: CASSGAEQETQYF. CDR3 coding DNA: TGTGCCAGCAGTGGTGCGGAACAAGAGACCCAGTACTTC.

This rearrangement joins TRBV7-9 to TRBJ2-5, with 12 positions matching TRBD2. This CDR3 region has 14 residues. Trimming removed 4 bases from V and 4 bases from J; junction bases left unmatched: 1. Germline V gene lookup returns CDR1 SEHNR and CDR2 FQNEAQ (reference sequence). CDR3 in amino acids: CASSSSGRVETQYF. CDR3 DNA sequence: TGTGCCAGCAGCTCTAGCGGGAGGGTAGAGACCCAGTACTTC.

The gene calls are TRBV4-2 and TRBJ1-1; the match to TRBD1 covers 7 bases. Germline loops: CDR1 LGHNA, CDR2 YNFKEQ. V dropped 4 bases and J dropped 1; count of bases not matched to a gene: 6. This CDR3 has 15 amino acids. In DNA form, the CDR3 reads TGTGCCAGCAGCCCGGGGGACAGTTCGAACACTGAAGCTTTCTTT. Protein sequence: CASSPGDSSNTEAFF.

The chain combines TRBV5-1 with TRBJ2-3; 13 positions match TRBD2. Trimming removed 2 bases from V and 2 bases from J; junction bases left unmatched: 17. Germline CDR1 and CDR2: SGHRS and YFSETQ. This CDR3 is 21 amino acids long. CDR3 nucleotides: TGCGCCAGCAGCTTACAACCAAAACGTCCGGGACTAGCGGGATCCACAGATACGCAGTATTTT. Translation gives CASSLQPKRPGLAGSTDTQYF.

The V gene is TRBV4-3, the J gene TRBJ2-7; D might be TRBD1 (6 bases). CDR3 length equals 14 residues. CDR1 LGHNA and CDR2 YSLEER come from the germline V gene. V lost 2 bases and J 1 base, leaving 9 bases between the germline ends. This CDR3 reads CASSQFTGSYEQYF. CDR3 nucleotides: TGCGCCAGCAGCCAATTTACAGGGTCCTACGAGCAGTACTTC.

This chain joins TRBV6-4 and TRBJ1-1; D call uncertain. CDR1 is MRHNA, CDR2 SNTAGT, per germline. This CDR3 comprises 14 residues. Deletions cut 3 bases from V and 0 bases from J, with 8 bases between. The CDR3: CASSETNMNTEAFF. In DNA form, the CDR3 reads TGTGCCAGCAGTGAGACAAACATGAACACTGAAGCTTTCTTT.

The J gene is TRBJ2-3, the V gene TRBV15; 9 bases align to TRBD2. With V trimmed by 1 base and J by 0 bases, 2 bases remained unmatched. The CDR3 loop spans 16 amino acids. From germline, CDR1 is LNHNV and CDR2 YYDKDF (reference sequence). CDR3 loop: CATSRGLAGSTDTQYF. CDR3 DNA sequence: TGTGCCACCAGCAGAGGTCTAGCGGGAAGCACAGATACGCAGTATTTT.

V usage is TRBV19 and J usage is TRBJ1-1; no clear D. The CDR3 consists of 13 residues. Germline V gene sequence: CDR1 LNHDA, CDR2 SQIVND (reference sequence). V was trimmed by 6 bases and J by 1 base, leaving 9 bases between them. CDR3 bases: TGTGCCAGTAGAAAACAACGGAACACTGAAGCTTTCTTT. It yields the protein CASRKQRNTEAFF. The full variable domain, with the rest looked up from reference TRBV19 and TRBJ1-1, is DGGITQSPKYLFRKEGQNVTLSCEQNLNHDAMYWYRQDPGQGLRLIYYSQIVNDFQKGDIAEGYSVSREKKESFPLTVTSAQKNPTAFYLCASRKQRNTEAFFGQGTRLTVV.

V is TRBV27 and J is TRBJ1-5; D might be TRBD1 (5 bases). Germline CDR1 MNHEY, CDR2 SMNVEV (reference sequence). This CDR3 has 13 residues. Trimming left V 2 bases short and J 7 bases short, with 9 bases between. CDR3 in amino acids: CASSLGGWQPQHF. The CDR3 nucleotides read TGTGCCAGCAGTTTAGGGGGGTGGCAGCCCCAGCATTTT.

This clone was found once. This chain connects TRBV27 to TRBJ2-6, with D hard to call. Germline values: CDR1 MNHEY, CDR2 SMNVEV (reference sequence). The CDR3 is 14 amino acids. The V end lost 5 bases, the J end lost 1 base, and 6 bases lay between the germline ends. The CDR3 sequence is CASSRISGANVLTF. In DNA, the CDR3 is TGTGCCAGCAGTCGTATATCTGGGGCCAACGTCCTGACTTTC.

This clone was seen once. The chain links TRBV19 to TRBJ1-1; a possible D gene is TRBD1 (6 bases). V lost 5 bases and J 1 base, leaving 11 bases between the germline ends. The CDR3 is 14 amino acids. Germline V gene lookup returns CDR1 LNHDA and CDR2 SQIVND (reference sequence). The CDR3 region is CASSPGHQNTEAFF. The CDR3 bases are TGTGCCAGTAGTCCGGGACATCAGAACACTGAAGCTTTCTTT.

The gene calls are TRBV29-1 and TRBJ2-3, with D uncertain. CDR1 is SQVTM, CDR2 ANQGSEA, per germline. V lost 4 bases to trimming and J lost 2 bases, with 10 bases between them. The CDR3 is 13 residues long. The CDR3 DNA reads as TGCAGCGTTGGTAACACTATCACAGATACGCAGTATTTT. It translates to CSVGNTITDTQYF.

The chain recombines TRBV9 with TRBJ2-1; 8 nucleotides align to TRBD2. CDR3 length equals 17 residues. Germline CDR1 and CDR2: SGDLS and YYNGEE. V dropped 0 bases and J dropped 8; count of bases not matched to a gene: 13. Here the CDR3 DNA reads TGTGCCAGCAGCGTAGTAAGAAGCGGGAGTAGACGGTATGAGCAGTTCTTC. Translating it yields CASSVVRSGSRRYEQFF.

This clone was recorded once. The V call is TRBV5-4, the J call TRBJ2-1; 13 nucleotides align to TRBD2. The CDR3 loop spans 17 amino acids. From germline, CDR1 is SGHNT and CDR2 YYREEE (reference sequence). J gave up 10 bases and V 2 bases, and 12 bases lay outside the gene matches. CDR3 region: CASSFFAGTSGKAEQFF. For the CDR3, the DNA is TGTGCCAGCAGCTTCTTCGCCGGGACTAGCGGGAAGGCGGAGCAGTTCTTC.

DNA of the CDR3: TGTGCCAGCAGTTATCGGGAGCTAAGGTCCGCTGAGCAGTTCTTC. It specifies CASSYRELRSAEQFF. The gene calls are TRBV6-6 and TRBJ2-1, with a possible D match to TRBD2 (6 bases). Trimming pared 3 bases from V and 9 bases from J, leaving 18 bases between. The CDR3 extends over 15 amino acids. Germline V gives CDR1 MNHNY, CDR2 SVGAGI (reference sequence).

The chain joins TRBV7-2 to TRBJ2-3; 7 positions agree with TRBD1. Losses at the gene ends were 5 bases for V and 14 bases for J; bases not matched to a gene: 10. Germline V CDR1 and CDR2: SGHTA, FQGNSA. The CDR3 totals 12 residues. In nucleotides, the CDR3 is TGTGCCAGCAGCCCCCGACAGGGTTCACTGTATTTT. Its translation: CASSPRQGSLYF.

This chain joins TRBV14 and TRBJ2-3, with no clear D. The CDR3 spans 13 residues. Germline CDR1 is SGHDN and CDR2 is FVKESK. V lost 1 base and J lost 3, with 5 bases in between. CDR3 amino acids: CASSQVLTDTQYF. CDR3 bases: TGTGCCAGCAGCCAAGTTTTAACAGATACGCAGTATTTT.

The rearrangement uses TRBV12-2 and TRBJ1-1; whether TRBD1, the table's D call, matches the DNA was not checked. TRBV12-2 is shown as a pseudogene. The CDR3 is 14 residues long. CDR3 bases: TGTGCAAGTCAGGGGGCGCGAAACCCCACTGAAGCTTTCTTT. This sequence encodes CASQGARNPTEAFF.